The subject of this entry is one T cell receptor (beta chain). Its antigen is still unknown. Isolated RNA was reverse transcribed in full, so expressed TCRB transcripts were sequenced. Some clones are missing from TCRdb's copy, which holds only in-frame ones; the method was immunoSEQ multiplex PCR. The top ten hold 0.023% of the sample, which has about 900,000 clones, under 20% seen once. The data were obtained in a study of beta chain features in type 1 diabetes. Notes on the study in general: Researchers reported that naive, central memory and Treg TCRB repertoires appeared more similar in patients than in healthy donors. The study found fewer insertions and more deletions at VDJ junctions in type 1 diabetes patients.

The origin of this receptor is a woman aged 18-30 years in good health. What was sequenced was naive CD4+ T cells from blood.

Here the CDR3 DNA reads TGTGCCAGCAGCTTATGGGGCATAGGGCAAGAGACCCAGTACTTC. It specifies CASSLWGIGQETQYF. The chain carries TRBV7-2 and TRBJ2-5, with D possibly TRBD1 on 5 matching bases. V was trimmed by 2 bases and J by 2 bases, leaving 12 bases between them. CDR3 size: 15 residues. Germline loops: CDR1 SGHTA, CDR2 FQGNSA.